A selection of T cell receptor beta chains follows, all from one sample in a study of T cell repertoires in cytomegalovirus infection. Their recognized antigens are unknown. TCRdb recomputed calls from the reads with MiXCR, one row per CDR3 protein. The table records hundreds of thousands of distinct CDR3 sequences, more than 40% of them present only once. The sample consisted of cultured PBMCs, taken from culture after CMV antigen stimulation. The receptors here all came from a human donor in good health (CMV status not recorded). Some clones in this sample may be carry-over from other donors' samples. Both conserved end residues are part of each CDR3. A D gene is named only where the DNA matches it firmly. Only some rows state a clone size, as once, few, many or a class for expanded clones.

clone_size j_call d_call v_call cdr3_nt cdr3_aa
few TRBJ2-1 . TRBV4-1 TGCGCCAGCAGCCAAGACCTGGACAATGAGCAGTTCTTC CASSQDLDNEQFF
few TRBJ2-1 . TRBV6-2/TRBV6-3 TGTGCCAGCAGTTACTCAGCGACAAGAACCTACAATGAGCAGTTCTTC CASSYSATRTYNEQFF
few TRBJ1-2 . TRBV10-3 TGTGCCATCAGTGAGTCCAGGGACTATGGCTACACCTTC CAISESRDYGYTF
. TRBJ1-2 . TRBV10-3 TGTGCCATCAGTGAGTCGAGTCCAGGGGCCAACTATGGCTACACCTTC CAISESSPGANYGYTF
. TRBJ2-1 . TRBV18 TGTGCCAGCTCACCATCGCCAAACTACAATGAGCAGTTCTTC CASSPSPNYNEQFF
few TRBJ1-1 TRBD1 TRBV7-8 TGTGCCAGCAGCCCTCGACAGGGATCCTTAATGAACACTGAAGCTTTCTTT CASSPRQGSLMNTEAFF
. TRBJ2-5 TRBD2 TRBV7-8 TGTGCCAGCAGTTCCCGGGGGATAGCGGGCGCCCAAGAGACCCAGTACTTC CASSSRGIAGAQETQYF
few TRBJ2-7 . TRBV18 TGTGCCAGCTCACCACCGGGGTCGACTAGGGCCTACGAGCAGTACTTC CASSPPGSTRAYEQYF
. TRBJ2-2 TRBD1 TRBV7-9 TGTGCCAGCAGCTTAGGGGGACAGGGCGACACCGGGGAGCTGTTTTTT CASSLGGQGDTGELFF
. TRBJ2-3 TRBD1 TRBV7-8 TGTGCCAGCCAACCCACGGTGACCCGACAGGGACCAGATGGAGATACGCAGTATTTT CASQPTVTRQGPDGDTQYF
few TRBJ2-7 TRBD2 TRBV12-3/TRBV12-4 TGTGCCAGCAGTGCCGGGACTAGCGGATACTACGAGCAGTACTTC CASSAGTSGYYEQYF
once TRBJ1-3 TRBD1 TRBV9 TGTGCCAGCAGCGTATCGGTCCCAGGGGGTAGTGGAAACACCATATATTTT CASSVSVPGGSGNTIYF
many TRBJ2-7 . TRBV7-8 TGTGCCAGCAGCTTGGAACAGAGGGGCGCGCAGGGTCCCTCCTACGAGCAGTACTTC CASSLEQRGAQGPSYEQYF
few TRBJ1-2 . TRBV11-2 TGTGCCAGCAGCCTCCTACCGGGGGACTATGGCTACACCTTC CASSLLPGDYGYTF
. TRBJ2-3 . TRBV20-1 TGCAGTGCCCCCCTCGGGACGGCCTACACAGATACGCAGTATTTT CSAPLGTAYTDTQYF
. TRBJ2-5 . TRBV20-1 TGCAGTGCTAGTACGGAGACCCAGTACTTC CSASTETQYF
. TRBJ2-1 . TRBV7-6 TGTGCCAGCAGCTTAGAGTGGCAGACCATCAATGAGCAGTTCTTC CASSLEWQTINEQFF
. TRBJ2-3 . TRBV10-1 TGCGCCAGCAGTGATTTCCGTGGCGTACCCGGCAAAGATACGCAGTATTTT CASSDFRGVPGKDTQYF
. TRBJ2-4 . TRBV19 TGTGCCAGTAGTTGGGGCCCCCCGGTGGTTGCCAAAAACATTCAGTACTTC CASSWGPPVVAKNIQYF
. TRBJ1-2 TRBD1 TRBV5-4 TGTGCCACCAGAAGAAGAGGACAGGGGGACTATGGCTACACCTTC CATRRRGQGDYGYTF
few TRBJ1-6 . TRBV7-2 TGTGCCAGCAGCTTTCGTAGCCAGGGAAGATCACCCCTCCACTTT CASSFRSQGRSPLHF
. TRBJ1-6 . TRBV7-3 TGTGCCAGCAGCTTAGTGACTGGATTTTCACCCCTCCACTTT CASSLVTGFSPLHF
. TRBJ1-1 . TRBV12-3/TRBV12-4 TGTGCCAGCAGTCTGGACCCCTACCGAGGGGACACTGAAGCTTTCTTT CASSLDPYRGDTEAFF
. TRBJ2-5 . TRBV5-4 TGTGCCAGCAGCGAAGACAGGACCGAGGGGGAGACCCAGTACTTC CASSEDRTEGETQYF
. TRBJ2-1 . TRBV11-3 TGTGCCAGCAGCGATCGAACAACTAGGGCAAATGAGCAGTTCTTC CASSDRTTRANEQFF
few TRBJ1-4 . TRBV19 TGTGCCAGTAAGGGGGGGGCGCGAAGTGAAAAACTGTTTTTT CASKGGARSEKLFF
. TRBJ2-3 TRBD2 TRBV15 TGTGCCACCAGCAGAAACGTAGCACCGGGGGGTCAGTATTTT CATSRNVAPGGQYF